This T cell receptor (beta chain) was sequenced during a study of vaccination effects on CD4 cells after COVID-19. Study information: Post-vaccine sample collection fell at a median of 72 days after the second dose.

TCRdb's copy holds only in-frame clones and misses some; the assay was immunoSEQ multiplex PCR. Of about 12,000 clones detected, about 72% appear once; the ten largest clones hold approximately 8.9%. Findings of the study overall: Early timepoints after infection were absent, and convalescent patients were few in the study.

Notes on this clone: The target antigen is unknown.

Antigen-specific CD4+ T cells expanded by the ViraFEST assay with viral peptide pools were then sequenced. An approximately 10-day culture period preceded the isolation of CD4+ T cells. The participants, recipients of two vaccine doses, got either BNT162b2 or mRNA-1273. Half the medium was replaced with IL-2 medium on days 3 and 7. The sample here was CD4+ T cells from PBMCs cultured with SARS-CoV-2 spike peptides, taken after COVID-19 vaccination. This clonotype originated in a human donor who received a COVID-19 vaccine.

The CDR3 nucleotides are TGTGCCAGCAGCCAAAGGGGGACTAGCGGTTACGAGCAGTACTTC. Translating gives CASSQRGTSGYEQYF. This chain joins TRBV7-2 and TRBJ2-7; 11 bases are a match to TRBD2. The germline gives CDR1 SGHTA, CDR2 FQGNSA. This CDR3 comprises 15 residues. Trimming at V came to 5 bases and at J to 4 bases, leaving 7 bases not matched to a gene.